This T cell receptor beta chain emerged from a study of blood T cell repertoires in COVID-19. In the authors' workflow: Cell counts per sample came from amplifying reference gene primers. Sequencing used immunoSEQ multiplex PCR; TCRdb keeps in-frame clones, though not all of them. D and trimming were read from the DNA, whereas the V and J calls and clone size are those reported in that table. This sample yields 150,000 or so clones, of which approximately 81% are seen a single time; 12% to 15% belongs to the top ten. The V and J ends lost 1 base and 0 bases, in that order; junction bases with no gene match: 9. CDR1 and CDR2 (germline): SGHVS, FNYEAQ. The CDR3 has 18 residues.

The TCR was taken from a man aged 18 to 30 with active or convalescent COVID-19. The sample was peripheral blood. V usage is TRBV7-6 and J usage is TRBJ1-3; 7 nucleotides match TRBD1. CDR3 nucleotide sequence: TGTGCCAGCAGCTTAGAAGCCGGGACAGCTTACTCTGGAAACACCATATATTTT. Amino acids: CASSLEAGTAYSGNTIYF.